A single sample is the source of the 9 T cell receptor beta chains below, sequenced in a study of tumor and adjacent non-tumor tissue in lung cancer. This sample's RNA came from whole unsorted tissue. The library came from three nested PCR rounds adapted from ARM-PCR protocols. TCRdb recomputed calls from the multiplex PCR reads with MiXCR, one row per CDR3 protein. The profile shows about 200,000 distinct CDR3 sequences, over 55% of them singletons. Sequencing was done on a sample of lung tumor tissue. The receptors originated from a man aged 55 to 69 with non-small cell lung cancer.

In regard to this clonotype: The junction departs from germline at one end; a sequencing error may be responsible. The chain has TRBV6-6 and TRBJ1-2; a possible D gene is TRBD1 (6 bases). CDR3 length equals 14 residues. Looked up from germline, CDR1 is MNHNY and CDR2 is SVGAGI (reference sequence). Here the CDR3 reads CGSSYGNRESGYTF. The CDR3 region has the DNA TGTGGCAGCAGTTACGGGAACAGGGAGAGTGGCTACACCTTC.

V gene TRBV7-8 combines with J gene TRBJ1-2; D remains unclear. There are 13 residues in the CDR3. V lost 4 bases, J lost 7 bases, and 13 bases lay in between. Germline CDR1 is SGHVS and CDR2 is FQNEAQ. Written as DNA, the CDR3 is TGTGCCAGCAGCTCCACCGCCGGGGTTGGCTACACCTTC. It codes for CASSSTAGVGYTF.

On this clonotype: A read error is possible here, since a much larger clone lies one base away. This sequence joins TRBV20-1 and TRBJ2-1; tentatively, D is TRBD2 (7 bases). V lost 7 bases, J lost 7 bases, and 17 bases lay in between. The CDR3 contains 13 residues. CDR1 is DFQATT, CDR2 SNEGSKA, per germline (reference sequence). The DNA of the CDR3 is TGCAGTGTTAGTGCCGGGGGGCTGAATGAGCAGTTCTTC. This gives the protein CSVSAGGLNEQFF.

As DNA, the CDR3 is TGTGCCAGCAGCCTCTCCGCCCTTCGCACAGATACGCAGTATTTT. Translated, it gives CASSLSALRTDTQYF. The V and J genes are TRBV7-9 and TRBJ2-3; no definite D call. CDR3 length: 15 amino acids. CDR1 and CDR2 (germline): SEHNR, FQNEAQ (reference sequence). Deletions cut 5 bases from V and 1 base from J, with 13 bases between.

Details on this clonotype: The junction differs from germline at one of its ends, possibly a read error. Here the CDR3 reads CASRQGANLVTQYF. The CDR3 DNA is TGTGCCAGCAGACAGGGGGCGAATTTAGTGACCCAGTATTTC. The V call is TRBV6-2 or TRBV6-3, the J call TRBJ2-5; TRBD1 agrees at 9 bases. Germline loops: CDR1 MNHEY, CDR2 SVGEGT. The CDR3 totals 14 residues.

The table lists this clonotype with a few counts. It may be a read error: a sequence one base away is much more abundant. V usage is TRBV11-1 and J usage is TRBJ2-7; the D gene is possibly TRBD1 (5 bases). The CDR3 consists of 14 residues. Germline values: CDR1 SGHAT, CDR2 FQDESV (reference sequence). This chain's CDR3 is CVSSTAGKPYEQYF. CDR3 DNA sequence: TGTGTCAGCAGCACGGCAGGGAAGCCCTACGAGCAGTACTTC.

In this sample, this clonotype turned up a few times. The CDR3 nucleotides read TGTGCCAGCAGCTTGGGACTTGCAGATACGCAGTATTTT. As protein: CASSLGLADTQYF. The chain combines TRBV13 with TRBJ2-3; D is possibly TRBD2 (6 bases). Trimming left V 3 bases short and J 4 bases short, with 8 bases between. The CDR3 is made up of 13 amino acids. Germline V gene sequence: CDR1 PRHDT, CDR2 FYEKMQ (reference sequence).

In the case of this clonotype: Since a much larger clone is just one base distant, this may be a read error. V and J are TRBV6-5 and TRBJ2-7, with 7 bases matching TRBD2. The germline CDR1 and CDR2 sequences are MNHEY and SVGAGI. CDR3 size: 11 residues. The DNA for the CDR3 is TGTGTCAGCAGACGAGCGGGAGAGCAGTACTTC. Its protein is CVSRRAGEQYF.

This chain joins TRBV12-3 or TRBV12-4 and TRBJ1-2, with 7 bases aligning to TRBD1. With V trimmed by 4 bases and J by 8 bases, 7 bases remained unmatched. The CDR3 runs to 13 residues. DNA for the CDR3: TGTGCCAGCAGTTCATACACAGGGGAGGGCTACACCTTC. It yields the protein CASSSYTGEGYTF.